This record looks at one T cell receptor (beta chain) sequence and its context. Its cognate antigen is unknown. This entry belongs to a study of T-cell memory formation after mild COVID-19. Overall study results and limits: Contracting CD8+ clones were enriched in EMRA, CD4+ mainly in CM and EM. The study detected some responding clones in pre-infection memory, suggesting cross-reactive memory joined.

From 5'RACE with constant-segment primers came TCR alpha and TCR beta cDNA libraries that carried sample barcodes and UMIs. TCRdb recomputed calls from the 5' RACE reads with MiXCR, one row per CDR3 protein. The top ten hold more than 55% of the sample, which has over 15,000 distinct CDR3 sequences, more than 20% seen once. The material sequenced was PBMCs or a T cell subset sorted from them (not recorded which). The clonotype originates from a man between 18 and 29 years old who had mild COVID-19 (a few samples of this study predate the infection). Cell type and time point are not known.

The CDR3 nucleotides read TGTGCCTGGAGTCCTCATGGGGGGGCTTTCTTT. Translated: CAWSPHGGAFF. The chain links TRBV30 to TRBJ1-1, with a tentative D call TRBD1 (5 bases). V lost 2 bases and J 11 bases, leaving 12 bases between the germline ends. CDR1 is GTSNPN and CDR2 is SVGIG in the germline V gene (reference sequence). This CDR3 region has 11 residues.